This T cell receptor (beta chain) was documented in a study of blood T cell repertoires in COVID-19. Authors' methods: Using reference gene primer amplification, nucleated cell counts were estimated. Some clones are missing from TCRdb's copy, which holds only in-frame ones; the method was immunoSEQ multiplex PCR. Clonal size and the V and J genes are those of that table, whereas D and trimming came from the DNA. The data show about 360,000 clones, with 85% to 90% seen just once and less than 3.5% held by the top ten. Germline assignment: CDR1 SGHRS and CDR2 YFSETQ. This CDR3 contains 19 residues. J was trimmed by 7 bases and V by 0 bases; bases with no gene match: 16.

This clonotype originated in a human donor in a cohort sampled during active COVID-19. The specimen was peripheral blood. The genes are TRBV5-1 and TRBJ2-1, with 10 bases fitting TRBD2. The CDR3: CASSLDRASGSVGGNEQFF. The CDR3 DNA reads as TGCGCCAGCAGCTTGGATCGGGCTAGCGGGAGCGTAGGTGGTAATGAGCAGTTCTTC.